This TCR beta chain emerged from a study of spatial heterogeneity in lung cancer (dated by TCRdb to the late 2010s). General notes on the study: Beta-chain transcripts were consistently detected in greater numbers than alpha-chain transcripts, which likely reflects a higher abundance of beta-chain transcripts. TCR alpha and beta repertoires were quantitatively compared across multiple tumor regions, matched nontumor lung and blood in non-small cell lung cancer. TCR repertoire features were related to nonsynonymous mutation counts determined by whole-exome sequencing of tumor tissue. In the raw uncorrected reads, each unique combination of TCR and UMI appeared more than ten times on average. Both alpha and beta chains were TCR-sequenced in 220 or so tumor regions, some 64 matched nontumor lung samples and some 50 PBMC samples obtained at surgery. The paper as a whole reports these results and caveats: Ubiquitous expanded tumor TCRs showed up in blood more often at tumor resection than at routine follow-up. Additional single-cell paired TCR alpha and beta sequencing was considered necessary to confirm, at a functional level, the hypothesis that regional TCRs recognize regional mutations.

What the time point label conveys for this sample: sample taken at primary tumor resection. Without any cell sorting, TCR sequencing was performed on whole RNA extracted either from tumor and nontumor lung tissue or from cryopreserved PBMC samples. Donors were around 71 patients with early-stage, untreated non-small cell lung cancer from the lung TRACERx cohort. Only patients with enough RNA available from two or more tumor regions were chosen for TCR sequencing. As regards this clonotype: Its antigen is unknown. No quality values exist for individual bases; no much larger clone is one base distant.

Measured from the cysteine to the phenylalanine, the CDR3 is 16 residues long. Here the CDR3 DNA is all that survives: 48 bases in frame from base 1. Based on the germline V gene, the CDR1 and CDR2 sequences are SGHRS and YFSETQ. V is pared back by 2 bases and J by 0 bases, with 9 bases lying between the germline termini. Library preparation employed 5' RACE. The instrument given in TCRdb is NextSeq 500. To allow correction of PCR and sequencing errors, the TCR library protocol tagged every TCR cDNA molecule with a unique molecular identifier. Per the authors' processing: TCR identification, UMI-based error correction and CDR3 extraction were performed with Decombinator tools. TCRs above a frequency of 2 per 1,000, corresponding to the top 1% of the tumor frequency distribution, were defined as expanded. Renyi diversity was computed with the R vegan package after each repertoire had been subsampled 100 times to 5,000 TCRs. CDR3 similarity networks were built from amino acid triplet string-kernel similarity, with CDR3s being connected when pairwise similarity was above 0.82. TCRdb took the public reads, trimmed them with fastp at Q25, ran MiXCR for clone calling and kept in-frame beta chains. Every distinct CDR3 protein forms one entry, paired with its most common genes and DNA. The V and J calls shown here were made by TCRdb, not taken from the authors' results. The sample table lists tens of thousands of distinct CDR3 sequences, roughly 15% of them with a count of one. The ten most abundant clones make up 50% to 65% of the sample.

This TCR came from a male donor with early-stage non-small cell lung cancer. The receptor chain draws on TRBV5-1 and TRBJ2-6; the D region may be TRBD1 or TRBD2, each matching 5 bases equally. Material: PBMCs, obtained at surgery. Read as DNA, the sequence is TGCGCCAGCAGCTTCGACGGGACCTCTGGGGCCAACGTCCTGACTTTC. Translated, it reads CASSFDGTSGANVLTF.